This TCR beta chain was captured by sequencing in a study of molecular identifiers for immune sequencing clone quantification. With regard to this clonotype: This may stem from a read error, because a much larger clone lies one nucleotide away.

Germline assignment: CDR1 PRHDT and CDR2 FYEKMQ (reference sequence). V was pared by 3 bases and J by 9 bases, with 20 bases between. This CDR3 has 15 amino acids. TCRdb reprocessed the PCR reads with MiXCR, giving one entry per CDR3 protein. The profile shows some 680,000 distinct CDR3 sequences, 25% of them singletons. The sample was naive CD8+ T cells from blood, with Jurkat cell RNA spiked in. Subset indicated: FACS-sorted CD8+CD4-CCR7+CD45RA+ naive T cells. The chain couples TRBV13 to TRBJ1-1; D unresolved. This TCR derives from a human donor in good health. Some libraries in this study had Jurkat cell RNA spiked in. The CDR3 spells CASSFGPRLFTKAFF. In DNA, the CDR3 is TGTGCCAGCAGCTTTGGCCCCCGGTTGTTTACTAAAGCTTTCTTT.